The entry below gives a single TCR beta chain sequence along with its context. The antigen is unknown. The sample comes from a study of cytomegalovirus exposure and HLA in healthy donors. Study details: In an earlier analysis, some 110 million unique TCR beta sequences were found from some 180 million T cells.

It was with 60 Vbeta and 13 Jbeta primers that the PCR ran. Sequencing used immunoSEQ multiplex PCR; TCRdb keeps in-frame clones, though not all of them. The sample carries about 210,000 clones, 82% recorded once. Study-level findings and limits: Later analysis suggested links between common viral pathogens and several top significant clusters. Most TCR sequences proved rare, with some public TCRs found in many donors.

This CDR3 comprises 11 residues. The germline gives CDR1 SQVTM, CDR2 ANQGSEA. V lost 4 bases and J 3 bases, leaving 3 bases between the germline ends. Sequenced: PBMCs. This chain links TRBV29-1 with TRBJ2-2; D is unresolved. The receptor was derived from a man aged 35-49 years in good health and CMV-seropositive. The CDR3 is CSVAYTGELFF. The CDR3 DNA sequence: TGCAGCGTTGCATACACCGGGGAGCTGTTTTTT.